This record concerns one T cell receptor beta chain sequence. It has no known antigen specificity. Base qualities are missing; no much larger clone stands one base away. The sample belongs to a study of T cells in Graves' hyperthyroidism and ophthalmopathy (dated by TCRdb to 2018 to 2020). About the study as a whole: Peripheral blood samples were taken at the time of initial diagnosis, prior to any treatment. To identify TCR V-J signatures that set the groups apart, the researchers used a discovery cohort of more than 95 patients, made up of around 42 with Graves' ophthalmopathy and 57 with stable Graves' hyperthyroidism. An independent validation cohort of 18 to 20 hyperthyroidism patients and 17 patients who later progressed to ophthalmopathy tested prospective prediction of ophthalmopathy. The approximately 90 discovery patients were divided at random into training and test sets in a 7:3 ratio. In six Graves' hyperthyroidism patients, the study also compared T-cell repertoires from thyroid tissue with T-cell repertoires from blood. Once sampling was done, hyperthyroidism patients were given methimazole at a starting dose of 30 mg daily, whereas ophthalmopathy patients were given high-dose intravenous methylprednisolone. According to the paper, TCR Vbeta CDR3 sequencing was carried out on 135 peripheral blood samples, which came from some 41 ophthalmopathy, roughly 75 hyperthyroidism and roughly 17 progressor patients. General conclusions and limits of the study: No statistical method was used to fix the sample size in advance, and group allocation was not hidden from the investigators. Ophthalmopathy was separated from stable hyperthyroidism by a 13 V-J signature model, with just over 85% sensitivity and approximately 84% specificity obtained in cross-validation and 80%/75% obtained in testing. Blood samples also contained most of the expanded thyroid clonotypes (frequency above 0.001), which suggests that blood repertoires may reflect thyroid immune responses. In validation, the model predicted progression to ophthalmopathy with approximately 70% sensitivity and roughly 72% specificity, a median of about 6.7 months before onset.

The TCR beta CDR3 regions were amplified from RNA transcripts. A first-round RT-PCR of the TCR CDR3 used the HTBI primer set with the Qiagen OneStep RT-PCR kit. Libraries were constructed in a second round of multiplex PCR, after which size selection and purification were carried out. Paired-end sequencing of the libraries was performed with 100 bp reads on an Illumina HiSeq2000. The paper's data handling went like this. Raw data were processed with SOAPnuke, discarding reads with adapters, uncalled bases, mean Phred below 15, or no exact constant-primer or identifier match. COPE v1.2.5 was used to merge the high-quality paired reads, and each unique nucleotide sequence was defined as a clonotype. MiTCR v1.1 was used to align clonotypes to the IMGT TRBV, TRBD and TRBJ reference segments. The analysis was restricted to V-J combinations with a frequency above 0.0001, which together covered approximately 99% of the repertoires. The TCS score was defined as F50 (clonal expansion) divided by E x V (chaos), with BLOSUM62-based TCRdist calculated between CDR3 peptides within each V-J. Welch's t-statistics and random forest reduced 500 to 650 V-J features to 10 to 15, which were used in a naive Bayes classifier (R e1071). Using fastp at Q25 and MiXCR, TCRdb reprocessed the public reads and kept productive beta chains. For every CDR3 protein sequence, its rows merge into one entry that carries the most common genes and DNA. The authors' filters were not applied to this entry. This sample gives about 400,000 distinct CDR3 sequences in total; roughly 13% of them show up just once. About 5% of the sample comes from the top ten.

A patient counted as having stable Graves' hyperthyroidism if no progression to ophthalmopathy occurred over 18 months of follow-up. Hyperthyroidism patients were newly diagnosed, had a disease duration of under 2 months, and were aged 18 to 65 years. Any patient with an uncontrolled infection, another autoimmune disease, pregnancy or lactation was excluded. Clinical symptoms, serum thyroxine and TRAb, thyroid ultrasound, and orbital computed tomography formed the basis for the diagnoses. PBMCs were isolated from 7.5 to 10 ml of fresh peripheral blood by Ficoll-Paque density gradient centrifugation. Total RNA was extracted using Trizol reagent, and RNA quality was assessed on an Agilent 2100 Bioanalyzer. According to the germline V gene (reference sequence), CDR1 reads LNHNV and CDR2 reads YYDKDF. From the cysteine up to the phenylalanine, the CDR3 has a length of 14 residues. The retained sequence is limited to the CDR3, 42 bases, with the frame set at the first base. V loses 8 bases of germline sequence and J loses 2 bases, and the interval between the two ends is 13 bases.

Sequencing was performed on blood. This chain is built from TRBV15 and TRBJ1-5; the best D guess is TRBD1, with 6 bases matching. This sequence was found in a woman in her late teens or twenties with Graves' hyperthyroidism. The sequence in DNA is TGTGCCACCGGGGGGGGGCCTCGCAATCAGCCCCAGCATTTT. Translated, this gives CATGGGPRNQPQHF.